The entry below gives a single T cell receptor (beta chain) sequence along with its context. The antigen remains undetermined. The PCR was carried out with 60 Vbeta primers and 13 Jbeta primers. Data came from immunoSEQ multiplex PCR; TCRdb stores just in-frame clones and leaves some out. The sample yields tens of thousands of clones, of which the top ten take up around 4.2%. Trimming took 4 bases from V and 1 from J; bases not matched to a gene: 3. The CDR3 runs 15 residues. Germline loops: CDR1 MNHEY, CDR2 SVGAGI. The data derive from a study of cytomegalovirus exposure and HLA in healthy donors. Overall study results and limits: Relative to the approximately 700-donor mean, N-insertions were reportedly fewer in an Asian-associated ancestry cluster in a later analysis.

The sample was PBMCs. This sequence joins TRBV6-5 and TRBJ2-7; TRBD1 matches 11 bases. This TCR was sampled from a male donor in good health and CMV-seronegative. CDR3 sequence reads: CASSFGQGASYEQYF. The CDR3 region has the DNA TGTGCCAGCAGTTTTGGACAGGGGGCTTCCTACGAGCAGTACTTC.